A selection of T cell receptor beta chains follows, all from one sample in a study of blood T cell repertoires in COVID-19. This table comes from immunoSEQ multiplex PCR, and its TCRdb copy is limited to in-frame clones, with some not included. The sample contains 40,000 to 45,000 clones, 70% to 90% of which appear only once. The sequencing input was peripheral blood. The receptors here all came from a human donor in a cohort sampled during active COVID-19. Each CDR3 is given with its conserved first and last residue. The D gene is left open where the match is weak. Not every row has a clone size; where given, it reads once, few, many or a size class.

D gene: TRBD1; V gene: TRBV27; clone size: .; J gene: TRBJ2-5; CDR3 DNA: TGTGCCAGCGGGAGGGACAGGGTGGAGACCCAGTACTTC; CDR3 protein: CASGRDRVETQYF
D gene: TRBD2; V gene: TRBV3-1/TRBV3-2; clone size: .; J gene: TRBJ2-5; CDR3 DNA: TGTGCCAGCAGTCCGACTAGCGGGGGGGCCCACCAAGAGACCCAGTACTTC; CDR3 protein: CASSPTSGGAHQETQYF
D gene: .; V gene: TRBV5-1; clone size: .; J gene: TRBJ1-2; CDR3 DNA: TGCGCCAGCAGCCCGGACAGTCTAAAGGGCTACACCTTC; CDR3 protein: CASSPDSLKGYTF
D gene: .; V gene: TRBV6-5; clone size: .; J gene: TRBJ1-1; CDR3 DNA: TGTGCCAGCAGTCCCCTAGGGGCATTGGGGACTGAAGCTTTCTTT; CDR3 protein: CASSPLGALGTEAFF
D gene: TRBD1; V gene: TRBV7-8; clone size: .; J gene: TRBJ1-1; CDR3 DNA: TGTGCCAGCAGCGCGGGACAGGGGGTGGGCACTGAAGCTTTCTTT; CDR3 protein: CASSAGQGVGTEAFF
D gene: .; V gene: TRBV19; clone size: .; J gene: TRBJ2-5; CDR3 DNA: TGTGCCAGTAGCAGACAGTTACAAGAGACCCAGTACTTC; CDR3 protein: CASSRQLQETQYF
D gene: TRBD2; V gene: TRBV28; clone size: .; J gene: TRBJ2-7; CDR3 DNA: TGTGCCAGCAACGAGCGGGGATCAAGCGAGCAGTACTTC; CDR3 protein: CASNERGSSEQYF
D gene: TRBD1; V gene: TRBV13; clone size: .; J gene: TRBJ2-1; CDR3 DNA: TGTGCCAGCAGCCGGGACAGGGGTGTCTATGAGCAGTTCTTC; CDR3 protein: CASSRDRGVYEQFF
D gene: .; V gene: TRBV6-5; clone size: .; J gene: TRBJ2-7; CDR3 DNA: TGTGCCAGCAGTTCCCCGGGGGTTGGCGAGCAGTACTTC; CDR3 protein: CASSSPGVGEQYF
D gene: TRBD2; V gene: TRBV24-1; clone size: .; J gene: TRBJ2-5; CDR3 DNA: TGTGCCACCAGTGGCGGCGTGGGGACTATAGAAGAGACCCAGTACTTC; CDR3 protein: CATSGGVGTIEETQYF
D gene: TRBD2; V gene: TRBV10-1; clone size: .; J gene: TRBJ2-1; CDR3 DNA: TGCGCCAGCAGCCTAGCGGGGGTGGATGAGCAGTTCTTC; CDR3 protein: CASSLAGVDEQFF
D gene: TRBD2; V gene: TRBV7-6; clone size: once; J gene: TRBJ2-7; CDR3 DNA: TGTGCCAGCAGCTTAACCGGGGGGTCCACCTACGAGCAGTACTTC; CDR3 protein: CASSLTGGSTYEQYF
D gene: .; V gene: TRBV19; clone size: .; J gene: TRBJ2-7; CDR3 DNA: TGTGCCAGTAGTATCAGCAGGGGGGCCTACGAGCAGTACTTC; CDR3 protein: CASSISRGAYEQYF
D gene: TRBD1; V gene: TRBV2; clone size: .; J gene: TRBJ1-2; CDR3 DNA: TGTGCCAGCAGTGAACAGGGGGACTATGGCTACACCTTC; CDR3 protein: CASSEQGDYGYTF
D gene: TRBD1; V gene: TRBV6-5; clone size: once; J gene: TRBJ1-4; CDR3 DNA: TGTGCCAGCAGTCAGGGGGTACAGGGACGTGAAAAACTGTTTTTT; CDR3 protein: CASSQGVQGREKLFF
D gene: .; V gene: TRBV2; clone size: .; J gene: TRBJ2-5; CDR3 DNA: TGTGCCAGCAGGCACGTCTTACAGGGCCAACAAGAGACCCAGTACTTC; CDR3 protein: CASRHVLQGQQETQYF
D gene: .; V gene: TRBV9; clone size: .; J gene: TRBJ2-2; CDR3 DNA: TGTGCCAGCAGCGCCGCGACAAGCACCGGGGAGCTGTTTTTT; CDR3 protein: CASSAATSTGELFF
D gene: TRBD1; V gene: TRBV19; clone size: .; J gene: TRBJ2-7; CDR3 DNA: TGTGCCAGTAGTATTGGGGGGACAGGGGTTTACGAGCAGTACTTC; CDR3 protein: CASSIGGTGVYEQYF
D gene: TRBD1; V gene: TRBV2; clone size: .; J gene: TRBJ1-5; CDR3 DNA: TGTGCCAGCAAATCCGGGACAGGGTATGGCCAGCCCCAGCATTTT; CDR3 protein: CASKSGTGYGQPQHF
D gene: .; V gene: TRBV19; clone size: .; J gene: TRBJ1-1; CDR3 DNA: TGTGCCAGTAGTAATCTCTGGGGGGGGACTAATGATGAAGCTTTCTTT; CDR3 protein: CASSNLWGGTNDEAFF
D gene: .; V gene: TRBV7-9; clone size: .; J gene: TRBJ2-1; CDR3 DNA: TGTGCCAGCAGCTTACAGGTGATGCATGAGCAGTTCTTC; CDR3 protein: CASSLQVMHEQFF
D gene: .; V gene: TRBV7-2; clone size: once; J gene: TRBJ2-3; CDR3 DNA: TGTGCCAGCAGCTTAACTCGGTGGGATACGCAGTATTTT; CDR3 protein: CASSLTRWDTQYF
D gene: .; V gene: TRBV9; clone size: .; J gene: TRBJ1-2; CDR3 DNA: TGTGCCAGCAGCGCTACTCCAAGCGCGAACTATGGCTACACCTTC; CDR3 protein: CASSATPSANYGYTF
D gene: .; V gene: TRBV5-1; clone size: .; J gene: TRBJ1-6; CDR3 DNA: TGCGCCAGCAGCAGAGACCGGGGGGATTCACCCCTCCACTTT; CDR3 protein: CASSRDRGDSPLHF
D gene: .; V gene: TRBV7-8; clone size: once; J gene: TRBJ1-3; CDR3 DNA: TGTGCCAGCAGCTTAGGAGGGGGCTCTGGAAACACCATATATTTT; CDR3 protein: CASSLGGGSGNTIYF
D gene: .; V gene: TRBV7-9; clone size: .; J gene: TRBJ2-5; CDR3 DNA: TGTGCCAGCAGCTTAGGGCAGGGTGGGGTTGAAGAGACCCAGTACTTC; CDR3 protein: CASSLGQGGVEETQYF
D gene: .; V gene: TRBV29-1; clone size: .; J gene: TRBJ1-2; CDR3 DNA: TGCAGCGTTGAGGGGGCGGGCTATGGCTACACCTTC; CDR3 protein: CSVEGAGYGYTF
D gene: TRBD1; V gene: TRBV29-1; clone size: .; J gene: TRBJ1-1; CDR3 DNA: TGCAGCGGTGGACAGGGGAGGAACACTGAAGCTTTCTTT; CDR3 protein: CSGGQGRNTEAFF